In this sample, the clone carrying this TCR beta chain turned up a few times. Antigen: not known. Libraries for TCRalpha and TCRbeta carried sample barcodes and unique molecular identifiers via 5'RACE. TCRdb redid the calling of the 5' RACE reads with MiXCR, one entry per CDR3 protein. Here the sample spans around 250,000 distinct CDR3 sequences, 15% to 17% being singletons. The record originates from a study of T-cell memory formation after mild COVID-19. Study-wide background: TCR clusters were mostly confined to one donor each. Overall study findings and caveats: Still unconfirmed is whether the second-wave clones peaking on day 37 recognized SARS-CoV-2.

Trimming cost V 6 bases and J 4 bases; bases outside gene matches: 6. Per germline, CDR1 MNHEY and CDR2 SVGEGT. This CDR3 region has 14 residues. The source material was PBMCs or a T cell subset sorted from them (not recorded which). The chain is built from TRBV6-2 or TRBV6-3 and TRBJ2-3, with 8 bases matching TRBD1. This receptor was identified in an adult woman who had mild COVID-19 (a few samples of this study predate the infection). Cell type and time point are not known. Written as DNA, the CDR3 is TGTGCCAGCAGCCCGGGACAGGTGGCAGATACGCAGTATTTT. It encodes CASSPGQVADTQYF.